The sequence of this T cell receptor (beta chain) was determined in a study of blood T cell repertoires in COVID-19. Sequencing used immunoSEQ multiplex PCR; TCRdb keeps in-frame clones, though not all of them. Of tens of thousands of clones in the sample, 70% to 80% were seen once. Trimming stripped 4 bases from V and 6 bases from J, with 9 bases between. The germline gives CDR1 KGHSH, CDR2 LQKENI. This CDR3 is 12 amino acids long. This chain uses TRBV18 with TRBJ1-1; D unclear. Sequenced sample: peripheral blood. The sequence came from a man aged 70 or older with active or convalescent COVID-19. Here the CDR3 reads CASSLQSAEAFF. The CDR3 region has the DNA TGTGCCAGCTCACTTCAAAGCGCTGAAGCTTTCTTT.